The source of this TCR beta chain is a study of tissue T cells after allogeneic stem cell transplantation. As for this clone: Its matching antigen is unknown.

Clones were read by immunoSEQ multiplex PCR, and TCRdb kept only the in-frame ones, dropping some. The sample lists 10,000 to 15,000 clones, about two thirds occurring once. Overall study results and limits: Sampling depth was limited, and the cohort was small and clinically varied. Blood and spleen captured only part of the tissue TCR repertoire.

This receptor was obtained from a woman aged 18-55 years with breast cancer. The sample in question was tissue from the right colon, obtained at autopsy.

CDR3 in DNA: TGCGCCAGCAGCCAAGGGCCCACCACTGAAGCTTTCTTT. It yields the protein CASSQGPTTEAFF. The V gene is TRBV4-1, the J gene TRBJ1-1; D is unclear. The CDR3 sequence is 13 residues long. Trimming stripped 1 base from V and 4 bases from J, with 7 bases between. The germline gives CDR1 MGHRA, CDR2 YSYEKL.